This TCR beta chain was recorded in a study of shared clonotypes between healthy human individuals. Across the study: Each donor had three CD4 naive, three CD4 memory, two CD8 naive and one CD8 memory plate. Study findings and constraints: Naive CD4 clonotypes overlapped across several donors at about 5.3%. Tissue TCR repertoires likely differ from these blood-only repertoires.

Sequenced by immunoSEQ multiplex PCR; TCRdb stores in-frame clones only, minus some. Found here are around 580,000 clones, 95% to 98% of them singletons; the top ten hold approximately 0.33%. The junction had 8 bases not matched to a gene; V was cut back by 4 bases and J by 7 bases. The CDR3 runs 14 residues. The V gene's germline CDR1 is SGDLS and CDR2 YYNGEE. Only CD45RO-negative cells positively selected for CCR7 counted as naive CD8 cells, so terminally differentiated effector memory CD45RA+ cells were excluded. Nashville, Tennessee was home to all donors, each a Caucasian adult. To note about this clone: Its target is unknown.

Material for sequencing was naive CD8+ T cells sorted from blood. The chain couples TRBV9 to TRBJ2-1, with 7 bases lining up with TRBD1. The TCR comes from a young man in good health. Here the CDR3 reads CASSRPTGTNEQFF. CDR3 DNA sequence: TGTGCCAGCAGCCGGCCGACAGGGACGAATGAGCAGTTCTTC.